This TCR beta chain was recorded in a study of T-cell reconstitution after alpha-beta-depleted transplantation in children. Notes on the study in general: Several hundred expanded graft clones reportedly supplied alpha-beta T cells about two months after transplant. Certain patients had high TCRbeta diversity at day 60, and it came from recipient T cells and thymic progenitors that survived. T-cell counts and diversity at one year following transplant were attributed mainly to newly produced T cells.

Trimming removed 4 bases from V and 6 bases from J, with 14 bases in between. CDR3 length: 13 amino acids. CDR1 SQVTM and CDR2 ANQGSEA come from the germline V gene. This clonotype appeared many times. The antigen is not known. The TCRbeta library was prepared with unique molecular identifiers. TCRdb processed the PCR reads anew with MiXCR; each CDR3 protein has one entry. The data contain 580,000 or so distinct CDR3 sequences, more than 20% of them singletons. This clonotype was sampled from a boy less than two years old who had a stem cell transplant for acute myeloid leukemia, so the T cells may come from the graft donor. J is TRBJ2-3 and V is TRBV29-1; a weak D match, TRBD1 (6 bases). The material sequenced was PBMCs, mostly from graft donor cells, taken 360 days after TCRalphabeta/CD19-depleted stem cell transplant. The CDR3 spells CSVVQGPADTQYF. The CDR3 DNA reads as TGCAGCGTTGTACAGGGACCCGCGGATACGCAGTATTTT.